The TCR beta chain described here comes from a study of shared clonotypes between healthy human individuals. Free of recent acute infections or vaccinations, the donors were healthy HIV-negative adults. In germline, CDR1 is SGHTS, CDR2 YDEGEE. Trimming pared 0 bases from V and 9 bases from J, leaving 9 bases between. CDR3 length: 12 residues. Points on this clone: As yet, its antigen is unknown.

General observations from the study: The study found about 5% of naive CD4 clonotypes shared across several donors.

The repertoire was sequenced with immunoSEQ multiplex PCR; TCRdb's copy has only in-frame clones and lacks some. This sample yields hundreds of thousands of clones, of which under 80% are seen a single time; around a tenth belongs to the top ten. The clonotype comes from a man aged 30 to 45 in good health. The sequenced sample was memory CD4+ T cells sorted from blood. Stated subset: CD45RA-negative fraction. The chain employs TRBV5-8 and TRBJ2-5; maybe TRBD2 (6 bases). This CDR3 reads CASSLVRGSQYF. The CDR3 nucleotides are TGTGCCAGCAGCTTGGTTCGGGGGTCCCAGTACTTC.